Included here is one T cell receptor beta chain sequence, with context. This record belongs to a study of PD-L1 blockade in urothelial cancer. J gave up 5 bases and V 3 bases, and 7 bases lay outside the gene matches. There are 16 residues in the CDR3. The germline gives CDR1 ENHRY, CDR2 SYGVKD. Sequencing used immunoSEQ multiplex PCR; TCRdb keeps in-frame clones, though not all of them. The profile shows about 72,000 clones, around four fifths of them singletons. Each patient gave between 1 and 8 samples of peripheral blood mononuclear cells, which were collected pretreatment and during treatment. This clonotype was sampled from a man in his sixties or seventies with urothelial cancer. The V gene is TRBV10-3, the J gene TRBJ2-1, with TRBD2 matching over 10 bases. The sample consisted of PBMCs, taken around atezolizumab (anti-PD-L1) treatment. The CDR3 DNA reads TGTGCCATCAGTGAAAAAAGGACTAGCGGTGACAATGAGCAGTTCTTC. Its translation is CAISEKRTSGDNEQFF.